What follows is one TCR beta chain and its context. CDR3 length equals 16 residues. Germline trimming cut 1 base from V and 2 bases from J; bases unmatched to any gene: 2. CDR1 and CDR2 (germline): SGHRS, YFSETQ. Original handling: From reference gene primer amplification, estimates of nucleated cell counts were derived. Repertoires were generated with immunoSEQ multiplex PCR, while TCRdb's copy carries only in-frame clones and drops some. V, J and clone size are taken as reported in that table, and D and trimming were inferred from the DNA itself. Among fewer than 150,000 clones listed, approximately 77% were seen once. The sample originates from a study of blood T cell repertoires in COVID-19. In the study overall: Sample material is recorded as cDNA or gDNA derived from T cells, B-cell-depleted T cells, or PBMCs.

The origin of this receptor is a man older than 75 with acute or convalescent COVID-19. Material: peripheral blood. The chain combines TRBV5-1 with TRBJ2-1, with 11 bases aligning to TRBD2. The CDR3 region is CASSLSSGGAYNEQFF. CDR3 DNA sequence: TGCGCCAGCAGCTTGAGTAGCGGGGGGGCCTACAATGAGCAGTTCTTC.